This T cell receptor (beta chain) was retrieved from a study of T-cell memory formation after mild COVID-19. Points from the study as a whole: Mainly CM and EM harbored the contracting CD4+ clones; mainly EMRA harbored the CD8+ ones.

Trimming left V 2 bases short and J 7 bases short, with 9 bases between. The CDR3 consists of 14 residues. The germline V gene has CDR1 LGHDT and CDR2 YNNKEL (reference sequence). TCRdb reprocessed the 5' RACE reads with MiXCR, giving one entry per CDR3 protein. This table has 550,000 to 600,000 distinct CDR3 sequences, around 15% appearing once. Remarks on this clonotype: The antigen is not known.

The TCR comes from an adult woman who had mild COVID-19 (a few samples of this study predate the infection). Cell type and time point are not known. The specimen sequenced was PBMCs or a T cell subset sorted from them (not recorded which). This rearrangement joins TRBV3-1 to TRBJ1-6; no definite D call. The CDR3 reads CASSQNVLNSPLHF. The CDR3 DNA is TGTGCCAGCAGCCAAAACGTCCTAAATTCACCCCTCCACTTT.